The clone carrying this T cell receptor beta chain has a handful of counts. Seattle's enrolled individuals joined amid active infection and were then monitored longitudinally. There are 13 residues in the CDR3. V dropped 4 bases and J dropped 0 bases, with 6 bases sitting between them. Germline assignment: CDR1 KGHSH and CDR2 LQKENI. Sequencing used immunoSEQ multiplex PCR; TCRdb keeps in-frame clones, though not all of them. Of 330,000 or so clones listed, about 87% are singletons. This sample stems from a study of blood T cell repertoires in COVID-19. The receptor was isolated from a man younger than 40 with COVID-19, enrolled during active disease. The V gene is TRBV18, the J gene TRBJ1-1; TRBD1 is a possible D gene (5 bases). The specimen sequenced was peripheral blood. The DNA for the CDR3 is TGTGCCAGCTCACGGGGCATGAACACTGAAGCTTTCTTT. Translated, it gives CASSRGMNTEAFF.